This record looks at one T cell receptor beta chain sequence and its context. Antigen: not known. TCRdb itself ran the reads through MiXCR, one entry per CDR3 protein. The table includes approximately 290,000 distinct CDR3 sequences, over 20% detected once. The CDR3 contains 13 residues. Germline assignment: CDR1 SGHTA and CDR2 FQGNSA. The germline V and J ends were trimmed by 10 bases and 1 base, with 12 bases remaining between them. The data originate from a study of T cell repertoires in cytomegalovirus infection. Across the whole study: It can be stated that public TCR beta signatures indicated CMV infection as well as a matching HLA type.

Overall study results and limits: Totalled public TCR beta family frequency picked out people who carried CMV plus the relevant HLA. It was HLA-C-restricted CMV-specific TCR beta clonotypes that dominated the response ex vivo.

The chain combines TRBV7-2 with TRBJ2-3; perhaps TRBD2 as D (6 bases). The sample was PBMCs. This clonotype was obtained from a human donor in good health (CMV status not recorded). Some clones in this sample may be carry-over from other donors' samples. The CDR3 sequence: CATGRDGTDTQYF. CDR3 DNA: TGTGCCACGGGGCGGGACGGCACAGATACGCAGTATTTT.